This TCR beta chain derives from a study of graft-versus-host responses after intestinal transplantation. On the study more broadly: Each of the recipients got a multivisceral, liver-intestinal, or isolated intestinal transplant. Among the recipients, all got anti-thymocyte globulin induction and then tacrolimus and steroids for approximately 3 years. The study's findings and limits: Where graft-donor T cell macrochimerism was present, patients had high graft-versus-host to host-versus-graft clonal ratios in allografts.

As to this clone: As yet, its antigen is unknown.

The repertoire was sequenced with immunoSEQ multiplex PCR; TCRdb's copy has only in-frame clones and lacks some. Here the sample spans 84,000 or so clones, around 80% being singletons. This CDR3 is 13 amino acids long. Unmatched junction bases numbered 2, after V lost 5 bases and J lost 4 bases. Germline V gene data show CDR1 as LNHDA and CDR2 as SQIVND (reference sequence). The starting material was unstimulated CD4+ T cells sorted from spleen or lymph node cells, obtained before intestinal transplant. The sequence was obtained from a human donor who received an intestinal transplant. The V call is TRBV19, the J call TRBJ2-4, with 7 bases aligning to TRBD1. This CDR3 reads CASSSTGKNIQYF. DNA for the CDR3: TGTGCCAGTAGTTCGACAGGGAAAAACATTCAGTACTTC.